A single sample is the source of the 7 T cell receptor beta chains below, sequenced in a study of technical replicates of blood from a handful of donors. Clones were sequenced by immunoSEQ multiplex PCR, and TCRdb holds only the in-frame ones, with some missing. The sample holds over 50,000 clones, nearly 95% seen once. The sequenced sample was PBMCs. All receptors derive from a human donor in good health. Some clones in this sample may be carry-over from other donors' samples.

The J gene is TRBJ1-1, the V gene TRBV4-3; D call uncertain. This CDR3 contains 15 residues. Germline loops: CDR1 LGHNA, CDR2 YSLEER. V was shortened by 0 bases and J by 5 bases, with 13 bases between the two germline ends. DNA of the CDR3: TGCGCCAGCAGCCAAGATCTTCATGCGGAGACTGAAGCTTTCTTT. This codes for CASSQDLHAETEAFF.

The V gene is TRBV4-2, the J gene TRBJ2-1; TRBD2 aligns across 14 bases. The ends lost 4 bases at V and 8 bases at J; junction bases unmatched: 13. CDR1 is LGHNA, CDR2 YNFKEQ, per germline. This CDR3 spans 18 amino acids. CDR3 sequence (DNA): TGTGCCAGCAGCCGACGACTGATGACTAGCGGGGGGGAGGATGAGCAGTTCTTC. It codes for CASSRRLMTSGGEDEQFF.

The V and J genes are TRBV4-3 and TRBJ1-2; unclear D gene. Trimming removed 4 bases from V and 8 bases from J, with 11 bases in between. Germline V gene lookup returns CDR1 LGHNA and CDR2 YSLEER. This CDR3 is 12 amino acids long. The CDR3 DNA reads TGCGCCAGCAGCCCGGTTTTGCGAGGCTACACCTTC. Translation: CASSPVLRGYTF.

This chain uses TRBV9 with TRBJ1-5, with no clear D. The germline V gene encodes CDR1 SGDLS and CDR2 YYNGEE. Trimming cost V 3 bases and J 2 bases, with 12 bases left between them. The CDR3 sequence is 15 residues long. The CDR3 region is CASSASSGGNQPQHF. DNA of the CDR3: TGTGCCAGCAGCGCGTCTTCCGGTGGCAATCAGCCCCAGCATTTT.

This clone was counted a single time. Here the CDR3 reads CASSSTGGGRQPQHF. In DNA, the CDR3 is TGTGCCAGCAGCTCGACAGGGGGGGGGCGTCAGCCCCAGCATTTT. The genes are TRBV6-1 and TRBJ1-5; 9 bases are shared with TRBD1. Germline trimming cut 6 bases from V and 6 bases from J; bases unmatched to any gene: 9. CDR3 length equals 15 residues. Per the germline V gene, CDR1 is MNHNS and CDR2 is SASEGT.

The gene calls are TRBV6-6 and TRBJ1-5; no reliable D call. This CDR3 region has 15 residues. CDR1 and CDR2 from the germline V gene are MNHNY and SVGAGI (reference sequence). The V gene lost 8 bases and the J gene lost 2 bases, with 16 bases spanning the gap. The CDR3 here is CASEVEPDGNQPQHF. The CDR3, as DNA: TGTGCCAGCGAGGTGGAGCCCGACGGCAATCAGCCCCAGCATTTT.

The chain is built from TRBV14 and TRBJ2-2; a weak D match, TRBD2 (6 bases). Trimming removed 4 bases from V and 1 base from J, with 13 bases in between. Germline V lookup: CDR1 SGHDN, CDR2 FVKESK. CDR3 length: 16 amino acids. This CDR3 reads CASSPRRGLNTGELFF. DNA for the CDR3: TGTGCCAGCAGCCCGCGTAGGGGACTGAACACCGGGGAGCTGTTTTTT. Full variable domain (remainder filled in from reference TRBV14 and TRBJ2-2): EAGVTQFPSHSVIEKGQTVTLRCDPISGHDNLYWYRRVMGKEIKFLLHFVKESKQDESGMPNNRFLAERTGGTYSTLKVQPAELEDSGVYFCASSPRRGLNTGELFFGEGSRLTVL.